Each of the 23 T cell receptor beta chains below was sequenced from the same sample in a study of T cells in localized non-small cell lung cancer. Clones were sequenced by immunoSEQ multiplex PCR, and TCRdb holds only the in-frame ones, with some missing. The table has 2,000 to 2,500 clones, about 30% seen once. The sequencing used normal lung tissue next to the tumor, collected before any cancer treatment. These receptors were collected from a male donor aged 60 or older with stage I squamous cell lung carcinoma.

The rearrangement links TRBV10-2 to TRBJ1-2, with D tentatively TRBD1 (5 bases). CDR3 size: 18 residues. Germline V gives CDR1 WSHSY, CDR2 SAAADI. V was trimmed by 3 bases and J by 8 bases, leaving 28 bases between them. CDR3 amino acids: CASSEESRGRRLIRGYTF. The CDR3 nucleotides are TGCGCCAGCAGTGAAGAAAGTAGGGGCCGACGGCTGATTAGGGGCTACACCTTC.

The table lists this clone with a few counts. The rearrangement joins TRBV9 to TRBJ2-1; TRBD1 is a possible D gene (5 bases). CDR1 and CDR2 from the germline V gene are SGDLS and YYNGEE. This CDR3 has 15 amino acids. Trimming shortened V by 0 bases and J by 0 bases, and 7 bases separated the two germline ends. CDR3 in amino acids: CASSVGQGSYNEQFF. In DNA form, the CDR3 reads TGTGCCAGCAGCGTAGGTCAGGGCTCCTACAATGAGCAGTTCTTC.

The J gene is TRBJ1-6, the V gene TRBV10-1, with D unclear. The germline CDR1 and CDR2 sequences are WNHNN and SYGVQD (reference sequence). V lost 7 bases to trimming and J lost 7 bases, with 11 bases between them. The CDR3 extends over 13 amino acids. The CDR3, as DNA: TGCGCCAGCACGGGGAATTTAAATTCACCCCTCCACTTT. This translates into CASTGNLNSPLHF.

V is TRBV18 and J is TRBJ2-1, with D possibly TRBD2 on 6 matching bases. The V gene lost 4 bases and the J gene lost 7 bases, with 11 bases spanning the gap. This CDR3 is built from 13 residues. CDR1 KGHSH and CDR2 LQKENI come from the germline V gene. Here the CDR3 DNA reads TGTGCCAGCTCACAAGATAGCGGAAATGAGCAGTTCTTC. Protein product: CASSQDSGNEQFF.

Note on this clone: A far larger clone is a single base away, which makes a read error likely. This sample includes further DNA sequences coding for the same CDR3. The chain uses TRBV18 and TRBJ1-3; D gene uncertain. The CDR3 has 13 amino acids. Trimming took 0 bases from V and 6 from J, leaving 6 bases between them. Looked up from germline, CDR1 is KGHSH and CDR2 is LQKENI. The CDR3 reads CASSPPGENTIYF. In nucleotides, the CDR3 is TGTGCCAGCTCACCACCCGGGGAAAACACCATATATTTT.

The chain couples TRBV30 to TRBJ1-3, with D perhaps TRBD1 (5 bases). The CDR3 covers 13 residues. V shed 7 bases and J shed 0 bases, with 10 bases lying between them. Per the germline V gene, CDR1 is GTSNPN and CDR2 is SVGIG (reference sequence). CDR3 bases: TGTGCCTTAGGACACATCTCTGGAAACACCATATATTTT. It specifies CALGHISGNTIYF.

The sample holds a few counts of this clone. This chain joins TRBV6-8 and TRBJ2-1, with 11 positions matching TRBD2. The CDR3 is made up of 13 amino acids. The V gene's germline CDR1 is MNHGY and CDR2 SAAAGT. The junction had 7 bases not matched to a gene; V was cut back by 10 bases and J by 8 bases. The CDR3 here is CAIFSGRGDEQFF. DNA for the CDR3: TGTGCCATCTTTAGCGGGAGGGGGGATGAGCAGTTCTTC.

This chain joins TRBV28 and TRBJ1-2; D gene unclear. Germline lookup yields CDR1 MDHEN and CDR2 SYDVKM. Trimming shortened V by 5 bases and J by 4 bases, and 20 bases separated the two germline ends. CDR3 length: 16 amino acids. The CDR3 sequence: CASSPGGLASLYGYTF. CDR3 nucleotide sequence: TGTGCCAGCAGTCCCGGAGGGTTGGCGAGTCTCTATGGCTACACCTTC.

This chain links TRBV11-3 with TRBJ1-4; D ambiguous. The germline CDR1 and CDR2 sequences are SGHNT and YENEEA. Trimming shortened V by 5 bases and J by 0 bases, and 13 bases separated the two germline ends. The CDR3 contains 16 residues. In DNA, the CDR3 is TGTGCCAGCAGCCGGGAAGCATCCGCAACTAATGAAAAACTGTTTTTT. This encodes CASSREASATNEKLFF. The full variable domain, in which reference TRBV11-3 and TRBJ1-4 provide the parts outside the CDR3, is EAGVVQSPRYKIIEKKQPVAFWCNPISGHNTLYWYLQNLGQGPELLIRYENEEAVDDSQLPKDRFSAERLKGVDSTLKIQPAELGDSAVYLCASSREASATNEKLFFGSGTQLSVL.

This clone was counted only a few times. The chain carries TRBV29-1 and TRBJ2-1; D is unresolved. Germline V lookup: CDR1 SQVTM, CDR2 ANQGSEA. The CDR3 contains 14 residues. V lost 1 base and J 0 bases, leaving 7 bases between the germline ends. The CDR3 coding sequence is TGCAGCGTTGAAGGGTGGTCCTCCTACAATGAGCAGTTCTTC. Translating it yields CSVEGWSSYNEQFF.

The chain employs TRBV18 and TRBJ1-1, with D possibly being TRBD1 (6 bases). Per germline, CDR1 KGHSH and CDR2 LQKENI. V was shortened by 3 bases and J by 6 bases, with 17 bases between the two germline ends. The CDR3 consists of 15 residues. The CDR3 spells CASSPAIQGGPEAFF. CDR3 sequence (DNA): TGTGCCAGCTCACCTGCAATACAGGGCGGGCCTGAAGCTTTCTTT.

J is TRBJ1-2 and V is TRBV19, with D tentatively TRBD1 (5 bases). CDR3 length: 11 amino acids. Trimming stripped 11 bases from V and 5 bases from J, with 12 bases between. Per the germline V gene, CDR1 is LNHDA and CDR2 is SQIVND (reference sequence). The CDR3 DNA sequence: TGTGCCGCCTGGGGGTCTTATGGCTACACCTTC. As protein: CAAWGSYGYTF.

This clone showed up just a few times. J is TRBJ1-1 and V is TRBV11-3, with a weak D call TRBD1 (5 bases). Trimming stripped 2 bases from V and 3 bases from J, with 10 bases between. The CDR3 is made up of 14 amino acids. Germline CDR1 and CDR2: SGHNT and YENEEA. CDR3 DNA: TGTGCCAGCAGCTTAAGATGGGGCGACACTGAAGCTTTCTTT. It specifies CASSLRWGDTEAFF.

This clone is medium-sized within its sample. The rearrangement links TRBV11-3 to TRBJ2-6; weak D call: TRBD1 (6 bases). Trimming shortened V by 3 bases and J by 4 bases, and 10 bases separated the two germline ends. CDR3 length equals 15 residues. The germline V gene has CDR1 SGHNT and CDR2 YENEEA. For the CDR3, the DNA is TGTGCCAGCAGCTTGCCGGGGACAGGGGCCAACGTCCTGACTTTC. Its protein product is CASSLPGTGANVLTF.

By its share, this clone is medium-sized. This chain links TRBV2 with TRBJ1-6; D is unclear. CDR1 and CDR2 (germline): SNHLY, FYNNEI. Trimming removed 0 bases at V and 5 bases at J, with 5 bases between. This CDR3 is built from 14 residues. CDR3 DNA: TGTGCCAGCAGTGAAGCGCTTAATAATTCACCCCTCCACTTT. Its translation is CASSEALNNSPLHF.

The rearrangement uses TRBV29-1 and TRBJ1-1; tentatively, D is TRBD1 (6 bases). V was shortened by 7 bases and J by 1 base, with 10 bases between the two germline ends. The CDR3 consists of 12 residues. Germline CDR1 is SQVTM and CDR2 is ANQGSEA. The CDR3 loop is CSALQGNTEAFF. The DNA of the CDR3 is TGCAGCGCATTACAGGGGAACACTGAAGCTTTCTTT.

The chain has TRBV6-9 and TRBJ1-1; possible D gene TRBD1, 5 bases. The V end lost 10 bases, the J end lost 11 bases, and 17 bases lay between the germline ends. Germline CDR1 is MNHGY and CDR2 is SVAAGI. The CDR3 loop spans 11 amino acids. CDR3 protein: CAIRMGEEAFF. The DNA of the CDR3 is TGTGCCATCAGGATGGGGGAGGAGGCTTTCTTT.

CDR3 residues: CAISPSEGNEANYGYTF. CDR3 coding DNA: TGTGCCATCAGCCCATCCGAAGGAAATGAAGCTAACTATGGCTACACCTTC. The V gene is TRBV10-3, the J gene TRBJ1-2; unclear D gene. There are 17 residues in the CDR3. Germline CDR1 ENHRY, CDR2 SYGVKD. V shed 6 bases and J shed 0 bases, with 20 bases lying between them.

A remark on this clone: The junction and the germline gene differ at one end; a read error may be behind it. The chain links TRBV19 to TRBJ1-1; tentatively, D is TRBD1 (5 bases). The germline V gene encodes CDR1 LNHDA and CDR2 SQIVND (reference sequence). CDR3 length: 14 amino acids. CDR3 protein: CASSPPSGLTEAFF. In DNA, the CDR3 is TGTGCTAGTAGCCCCCCCTCGGGGCTCACTGAAGCTTTCTTT.

The gene calls are TRBV29-1 and TRBJ1-1; a possible D gene is TRBD1 (5 bases). CDR1 and CDR2 (germline): SQVTM, ANQGSEA. CDR3 length equals 13 residues. This CDR3 is CSYSLGGNTEAFF. The CDR3 DNA sequence: TGCAGTTATTCTCTCGGGGGGAACACTGAAGCTTTCTTT.

The chain carries TRBV11-3 and TRBJ1-4; D might be TRBD1 (6 bases). Germline CDR1 is SGHNT and CDR2 is YENEEA. V was clipped by 5 bases and J by 4 bases, with 14 bases between them. The CDR3 covers 15 residues. CDR3 region: CASSPEGGFNEKLFF. DNA of the CDR3: TGTGCCAGCAGCCCAGAGGGGGGGTTTAATGAAAAACTGTTTTTT.

The rearrangement links TRBV30 to TRBJ1-2; tentative D call: TRBD1 (6 bases). The CDR3 sequence is 12 residues long. V shed 5 bases and J shed 4 bases, with 11 bases lying between them. Germline CDR1 is GTSNPN and CDR2 is SVGIG (reference sequence). The CDR3 loop is CAWGTIGYGYTF. CDR3 DNA sequence: TGTGCCTGGGGGACAATCGGCTATGGCTACACCTTC.

This chain links TRBV29-1 with TRBJ1-3, with D hard to call. Germline CDR1 SQVTM, CDR2 ANQGSEA. The CDR3 is made up of 14 amino acids. The V end lost 2 bases, the J end lost 0 bases, and 8 bases lay between the germline ends. CDR3 region: CSVESQYSGNTIYF. Written as DNA, the CDR3 is TGCAGCGTTGAATCCCAGTACTCTGGAAACACCATATATTTT.